This T cell receptor beta chain was documented in a study of naive and memory T cell subsets. Only one count was recorded for this clonotype. Its specificity is not known. Both TRBC1 and TRBC2 were covered by a beta constant-region primer of two equimolar oligonucleotides. The ligated cDNA underwent four PCR rounds using SP2 and nested alpha and beta constant-region primers. Ligation attached a single-stranded oligonucleotide with a 12-nucleotide UMI and the SP2 primer to the cDNA 3' end. MiXCR was run by TCRdb on the UMI-ligation and nested PCR reads, yielding one entry per CDR3 protein. Of 100,000 to 150,000 distinct CDR3 sequences in the sample, just over 35% are singletons; the top ten hold roughly 0.86%. The J segment lost 0 bases and the V segment lost 7 bases, leaving 6 bases of the junction unmatched. This CDR3 spans 15 amino acids. Overall study findings and caveats: Expression changes during T cell differentiation may affect RNA-based TCR counts. Over 95% of naive TCR sequences appeared only once, unlike memory subsets. In CD4 and CD8 cells, diversity dropped from naive through EMRA.

The clonotype was recovered from a human donor in good health. What was sequenced was central memory CD4+ T cells from blood. This chain uses TRBV12-3 or TRBV12-4 with TRBJ2-7, with 10 bases identical to TRBD2. The CDR3 nucleotides read TGTGCCAGCACCCCTAGCGGGAGAAACTCCTACGAGCAGTACTTC. Encoded protein: CASTPSGRNSYEQYF.